This is a list of T cell receptor beta chains from one sample in a study of graft-versus-host responses after intestinal transplantation. Some clones are missing from TCRdb's copy, which holds only in-frame ones; the method was immunoSEQ multiplex PCR. The table has more than 10,000 clones, just over 90% seen once. The sample here was PBMCs, taken 105 days after intestinal transplantation. Every receptor here comes from a human patient who received an intestinal transplant, so some T cells may come from the graft donor. Both conserved end residues are trimmed from each CDR3. The order of the fields is D gene, V gene, CDR3 protein. D genes are given only for firm matches.

d_call: TRBD1; v_call: TRBV6-1; cdr3_aa: ASSEIWTGQNEKLF
d_call: TRBD2; v_call: TRBV5-1; cdr3_aa: ASSPPLTSDLIEQF
d_call: NA; v_call: TRBV5-6; cdr3_aa: ASSLGTATDTQY
d_call: NA; v_call: TRBV12-5; cdr3_aa: ASGLGITGELF
d_call: NA; v_call: TRBV13; cdr3_aa: ASSFLRDTEAF
d_call: TRBD2; v_call: TRBV7-9; cdr3_aa: ASSPTSGGHSGELF
d_call: TRBD2; v_call: TRBV2; cdr3_aa: ASSGLAGGQGEQF
d_call: TRBD1; v_call: TRBV2; cdr3_aa: ASSEVVQGVTGELF
d_call: TRBD2; v_call: TRBV7-3; cdr3_aa: ASSLGSGGYNEQF
d_call: NA; v_call: TRBV6-5; cdr3_aa: ASKGSAIY
d_call: TRBD1; v_call: TRBV5-1; cdr3_aa: ASTRGQGAYEQY
d_call: TRBD1; v_call: TRBV7-6; cdr3_aa: ASSLVRDRGLTEQF
d_call: TRBD2; v_call: TRBV28; cdr3_aa: AIRTSGGINEQF
d_call: TRBD1; v_call: TRBV11-1; cdr3_aa: ASSLGTDNEQF
d_call: NA; v_call: TRBV29-1; cdr3_aa: SVDLLYNEQF
d_call: NA; v_call: TRBV14; cdr3_aa: ASESVNRYGYT
d_call: TRBD1; v_call: TRBV5-4; cdr3_aa: ASSSPWDRTTLGGYT
d_call: NA; v_call: TRBV13; cdr3_aa: ASSFGTGSSYEQY
d_call: NA; v_call: TRBV6-1; cdr3_aa: ASIDLVPYEQY
d_call: NA; v_call: TRBV4-1; cdr3_aa: ASSQDPRQGQY
d_call: TRBD2; v_call: TRBV6-4; cdr3_aa: ASSALAGGSTDTQY
d_call: NA; v_call: TRBV4-1; cdr3_aa: ASSQDLHSSGANVLT
d_call: NA; v_call: TRBV7-2; cdr3_aa: ASSSGTISSGANVLT
d_call: TRBD1; v_call: TRBV7-9; cdr3_aa: ASSLRGQAVNYGYT
d_call: NA; v_call: TRBV7-2; cdr3_aa: ASSSSVLNYEQY
d_call: TRBD2; v_call: TRBV5-1; cdr3_aa: ASSPGLAGVGDTQY
d_call: NA; v_call: TRBV7-9; cdr3_aa: ASSTQGILSEQY
d_call: TRBD2; v_call: TRBV28; cdr3_aa: ASSSGRAPNEQF
d_call: TRBD2; v_call: TRBV11-2; cdr3_aa: ASSTRLAGGPDTQY